Only a few counts were recorded for the clone carrying this T cell receptor (beta chain). Its cognate antigen is unknown. Gene names follow the mouse nomenclature. The read stops 4 residues short of the end of the CDR3; the missing end is completed from the germline J gene. The CDR3 runs 15 residues. The trim removed 2 bases at V and 1 base at J, leaving 3 bases unmatched. CDR1 and CDR2 from the germline V gene are LGHNA and YNLKQL (reference sequence). This specimen belongs to a study of CD8+ T cells in alopecia areata. Study in general: The authors grafted skin from roughly 6-12-month-old C3H/HeJ donors with spontaneous alopecia onto 7-10-week-old female C3H/HeJ mice.

Study findings and constraints: In patients, TCRs were shared less clearly than in mice, and HLA may possibly be involved.

Sorting of pooled cutaneous lymph node cells used CD4, CD8alpha, NKG2D, NKG2ACE and other markers. RNA, once extracted, was reverse transcribed into cDNA for use as the sequencing template. Assay used: immunoSEQ multiplex PCR; TCRdb lists only in-frame clones, some missing. The sample was found to contain approximately 300,000 clones, and every one recurs. The chain employs TRBV5 and TRBJ2-5, with 7 bases lining up with TRBD1. This TCR was sampled from a C3H/HeJ mouse with alopecia areata. MHC haplotype: H2-k. Source material: CD4+ T cells sorted from a lymph node. This CDR3 is CASSQPGTDQDTQYF. CDR3 DNA (partial): TGTGCCAGCAGCCAACCCGGGACAGACCAAGAC.